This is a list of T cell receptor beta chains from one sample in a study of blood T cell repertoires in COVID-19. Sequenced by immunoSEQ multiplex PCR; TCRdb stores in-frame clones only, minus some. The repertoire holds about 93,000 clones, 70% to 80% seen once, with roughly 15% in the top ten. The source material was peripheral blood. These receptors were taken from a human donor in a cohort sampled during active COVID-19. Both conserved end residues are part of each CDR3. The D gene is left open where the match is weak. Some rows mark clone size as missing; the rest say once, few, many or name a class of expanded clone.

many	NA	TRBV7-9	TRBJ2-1	CASSPTGHLIRDEQFF	TGTGCCAGCAGCCCGACGGGACACCTGATTAGGGATGAGCAGTTCTTC
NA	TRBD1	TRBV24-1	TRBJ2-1	CATSDPGTVYNEQFF	TGTGCCACCAGTGACCCCGGGACAGTCTACAATGAGCAGTTCTTC
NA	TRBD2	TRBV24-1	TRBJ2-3	CATSDLSGRSTDTQYF	TGTGCCACCAGTGACTTAAGCGGGAGGAGCACAGATACGCAGTATTTT
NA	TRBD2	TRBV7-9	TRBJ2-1	CASSLGTGTSGRGYNEQFF	TGTGCCAGCAGCTTAGGAACCGGGACTAGCGGGAGAGGTTACAATGAGCAGTTCTTC
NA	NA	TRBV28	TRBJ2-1	CASRRLDRYNEQFF	TGTGCCAGCAGGAGATTGGACAGATACAATGAGCAGTTCTTC
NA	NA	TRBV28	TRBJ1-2	CASSHRKGYGYTF	TGTGCCAGCAGTCACAGAAAGGGGTATGGCTACACCTTC
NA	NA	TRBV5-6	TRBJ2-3	CASSRGSTDTQYF	TGTGCCAGCAGCCGGGGGAGCACAGATACGCAGTATTTT
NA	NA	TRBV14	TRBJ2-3	CASSLVLPGSTDTQYF	TGTGCCAGCAGCCTGGTCTTACCGGGGAGCACAGATACGCAGTATTTT
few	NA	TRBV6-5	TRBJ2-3	CASSPPSTRRDTQYF	TGTGCCAGCAGCCCACCTTCGACTAGAAGAGATACGCAGTATTTT
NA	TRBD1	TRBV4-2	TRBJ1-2	CASSQLRQGGIYGYTF	TGTGCCAGCAGCCAACTCAGACAGGGGGGCATCTATGGCTACACCTTC
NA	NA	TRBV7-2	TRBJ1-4	CASRGPPEAKLFF	TGTGCCAGCAGGGGGCCCCCAGAAGCAAAACTGTTTTTT
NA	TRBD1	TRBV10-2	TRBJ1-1	CASSSTGGGTEAFF	TGCGCCAGCAGCAGTACAGGGGGGGGGACTGAAGCTTTCTTT
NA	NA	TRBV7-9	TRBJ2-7	CASSLKGLEAEQYF	TGTGCCAGCAGCTTAAAAGGGCTGGAGGCCGAGCAGTACTTC
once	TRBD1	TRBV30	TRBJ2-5	CAWSVWTGGFQETQYF	TGTGCCTGGAGTGTCTGGACAGGGGGTTTTCAAGAGACCCAGTACTTC
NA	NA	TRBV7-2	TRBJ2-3	CASSSETLTQRGYTQYF	TGTGCCAGCAGCTCGGAGACGCTCACTCAACGGGGGTATACGCAGTATTTT
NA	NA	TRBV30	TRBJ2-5	CAWSVFVGGSGGETQYF	TGTGCCTGGAGTGTGTTCGTAGGCGGCTCCGGCGGGGAGACCCAGTACTTC
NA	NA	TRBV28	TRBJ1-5	CASSPPGFNQPQHF	TGTGCCAGCAGTCCACCGGGATTCAATCAGCCCCAGCATTTT
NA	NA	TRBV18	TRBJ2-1	CASSIGTGSYNEQFF	TGTGCCAGCTCGATCGGCACCGGGTCGTACAATGAGCAGTTCTTC
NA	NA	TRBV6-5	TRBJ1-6	CASSWQGTRSPLHF	TGTGCCAGCAGCTGGCAGGGGACTAGATCACCCCTCCACTTT
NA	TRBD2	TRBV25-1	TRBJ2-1	CASSSGLAMIEQFF	TGTGCCAGCAGTTCGGGACTAGCGATGATTGAGCAGTTCTTC
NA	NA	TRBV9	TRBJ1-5	CASSATGQSNQPQHF	TGTGCCAGCAGCGCCACAGGGCAGAGCAATCAGCCCCAGCATTTT
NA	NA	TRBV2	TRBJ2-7	CASSVFTVGEQYF	TGTGCCAGCTCCGTCTTTACAGTCGGCGAGCAGTACTTC
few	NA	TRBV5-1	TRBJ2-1	CASSPEPDRVGEQFF	TGCGCCAGCAGCCCAGAACCAGACAGAGTGGGTGAGCAGTTCTTC
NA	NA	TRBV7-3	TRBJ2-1	CASSLTGSSYNEQFF	TGTGCCAGCAGCTTAACGGGGAGCTCCTACAATGAGCAGTTCTTC
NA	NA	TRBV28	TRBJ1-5	CASRPQGHSNQPQHF	TGTGCCAGCAGACCCCAGGGCCATAGCAATCAGCCCCAGCATTTT
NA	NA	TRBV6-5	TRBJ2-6	CASSGQTSGANVLTF	TGTGCCAGCAGCGGACAAACCTCTGGGGCCAACGTCCTGACTTTC
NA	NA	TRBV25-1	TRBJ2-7	CASSERRGYEQYF	TGTGCCAGCAGTGAACGCAGGGGATACGAGCAGTACTTC
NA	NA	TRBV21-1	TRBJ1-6	CASLGGRNNSPLHF	TGTGCCTCCCTGGGGGGGAGGAATAATTCACCCCTCCACTTT
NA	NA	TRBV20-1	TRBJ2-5	CSARAVKTQYF	TGCAGTGCGAGAGCGGTTAAGACCCAGTACTTC
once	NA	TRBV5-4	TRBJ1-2	CASRPDGERGYTF	TGTGCCAGCCGACCAGACGGAGAGCGTGGCTACACCTTC
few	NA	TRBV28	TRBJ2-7	CASSRAEIGAGVGYEQYF	TGTGCCAGCAGTCGCGCGGAGATAGGGGCAGGGGTTGGGTACGAGCAGTACTTC
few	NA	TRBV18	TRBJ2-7	CASSWDTSYEQYF	TGTGCCAGCTCATGGGACACCTCCTACGAGCAGTACTTC
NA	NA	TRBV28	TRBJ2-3	CASSSNRADTQYF	TGTGCCAGCAGTTCAAACAGGGCAGATACGCAGTATTTT
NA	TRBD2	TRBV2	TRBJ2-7	CASSEALGGGTPEQYF	TGTGCCAGCAGTGAAGCGCTCGGCGGGGGGACTCCGGAGCAGTACTTC
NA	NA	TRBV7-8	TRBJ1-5	CASSLADIYGNQPQHF	TGTGCCAGCAGCTTAGCCGACATATACGGCAATCAGCCCCAGCATTTT
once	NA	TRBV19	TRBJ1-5	CASEDRPSNQPQHF	TGTGCCAGTGAGGACAGACCTAGCAATCAGCCCCAGCATTTT
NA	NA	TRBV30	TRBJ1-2	CAWSDRAYGYTF	TGTGCCTGGAGTGACAGGGCGTATGGCTACACCTTC
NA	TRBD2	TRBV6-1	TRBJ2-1	CASSEGLAGNEQFF	TGTGCCAGCAGTGAAGGGCTAGCGGGGAATGAGCAGTTCTTC
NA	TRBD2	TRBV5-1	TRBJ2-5	CASSLGDRPGGETQYF	TGCGCCAGCAGCTTGGGAGACCGGCCGGGGGGGGAGACCCAGTACTTC
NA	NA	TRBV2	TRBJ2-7	CASSASGVEQYF	TGTGCCAGCAGTGCGTCGGGGGTCGAGCAGTACTTC
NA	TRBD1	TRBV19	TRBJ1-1	CASSPGQGNTEAFF	TGTGCCAGTAGTCCTGGACAGGGCAACACTGAAGCTTTCTTT
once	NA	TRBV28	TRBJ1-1	CASRGTSEAFF	TGTGCCAGCAGGGGGACTTCTGAAGCTTTCTTT
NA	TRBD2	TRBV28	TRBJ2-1	CASSLTTSGSSRNEQFF	TGTGCCAGCAGTTTAACGACTAGCGGGAGCAGTCGCAATGAGCAGTTCTTC
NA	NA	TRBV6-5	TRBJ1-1	CASSWQGPRGAFF	TGTGCCAGCAGTTGGCAAGGTCCTAGGGGAGCTTTCTTT
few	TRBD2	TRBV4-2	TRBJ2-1	CASSRRLAGVRYNEQFF	TGTGCCAGCAGCCGACGACTAGCGGGAGTTCGGTACAATGAGCAGTTCTTC
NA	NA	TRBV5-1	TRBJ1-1	CASSSGTAGTEAFF	TGCGCCAGCAGCTCCGGGACCGCGGGGACTGAAGCTTTCTTT
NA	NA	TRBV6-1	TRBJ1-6	CASSELQGIGSPLHF	TGTGCCAGCAGTGAATTACAGGGAATAGGATCACCCCTCCACTTT
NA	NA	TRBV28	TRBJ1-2	CASSLTFRAESKGYTF	TGTGCCAGCAGCCTCACCTTCAGGGCTGAGTCGAAGGGCTACACCTTC